This T cell receptor beta chain is from a study of T cell repertoires in cytomegalovirus infection. In this sample, this clonotype turned up many times. Antigen: not known. TCRdb analysed the reads with MiXCR anew, one entry per CDR3 protein. The data show approximately 310,000 distinct CDR3 sequences, around a quarter seen once. Study findings and constraints: The cumulative frequency of public TCR beta families distinguished individuals who carried CMV together with the relevant HLA.

This CDR3 has 17 amino acids. V lost 0 bases, J lost 2 bases, and 8 bases stayed unmatched. The germline CDR1 and CDR2 sequences are SGHDN and FVKESK. The clonotype originates from a human donor in good health (CMV status not recorded). Some clones in this sample may be carry-over from other donors' samples. The material sequenced was cultured PBMCs, taken from culture after CMV antigen stimulation. V and J are TRBV14 and TRBJ2-3, with 7 bases aligning to TRBD2. This chain's CDR3 is CASSQDSWEGITDTQYF. CDR3 DNA sequence: TGTGCCAGCAGCCAAGATTCGTGGGAGGGGATCACAGATACGCAGTATTTT.